This is a list of T cell receptor beta chains from one sample in a study of shared clonotypes between healthy human individuals. Profiling relied on immunoSEQ multiplex PCR, and the TCRdb table lists in-frame clones only, not all of them. The data contain millions of clones, roughly nine tenths of them singletons. Sequencing was carried out using naive CD4+ T cells sorted from blood. The receptors come from a man between 18 and 35 years old in good health. Each CDR3 is given with its conserved first and last residue. D genes are given only for firm matches. Clone size, where shown, is once, few, many, or a class for clones that have expanded.

v_gene: TRBV5-5
j_gene: TRBJ2-4
abundance: .
d_gene: TRBD1
CDR3nt: TGTGCCAGCAGGGGACAGGCCAAAAACATTCAGTACTTC
CDR3aa: CASRGQAKNIQYF

v_gene: TRBV30
j_gene: TRBJ1-3
abundance: .
d_gene: .
CDR3nt: TGTGCCTGGAGAAGAGGGTCTGATGGAAACACCATATATTTT
CDR3aa: CAWRRGSDGNTIYF

v_gene: TRBV6-5
j_gene: TRBJ1-6
abundance: once
d_gene: .
CDR3nt: TGTGCCAGCAGTTATTTGAAACCCCATTCACCCCTCCACTTT
CDR3aa: CASSYLKPHSPLHF

v_gene: TRBV28
j_gene: TRBJ1-2
abundance: once
d_gene: .
CDR3nt: TGTGCCAGCAGTTTATATCCCAGGGGACTGAGTGGCTACACCTTC
CDR3aa: CASSLYPRGLSGYTF

v_gene: TRBV30
j_gene: TRBJ1-1
abundance: few
d_gene: .
CDR3nt: TGTGCCTGGAGCAGGGGTCGGACTGAAGCTTTCTTT
CDR3aa: CAWSRGRTEAFF

v_gene: TRBV19
j_gene: TRBJ1-1
abundance: .
d_gene: .
CDR3nt: TGTGCCAGTAGTATAGACAACCAAGTAAAAGAAGCTTTCTTT
CDR3aa: CASSIDNQVKEAFF

v_gene: TRBV18
j_gene: TRBJ1-2
abundance: .
d_gene: TRBD1
CDR3nt: TGTGCCAGCTCACGGGCACAGGGGAACTATGGCTACACCTTC
CDR3aa: CASSRAQGNYGYTF

v_gene: TRBV7-9
j_gene: TRBJ1-1
abundance: .
d_gene: .
CDR3nt: TGTGCCAGCAGCTTAAAAAGTGAAGCTTTCTTT
CDR3aa: CASSLKSEAFF

v_gene: TRBV10-3
j_gene: TRBJ2-1
abundance: .
d_gene: .
CDR3nt: TGTGCCATCAGTGAGAGGGCTAGCAATGAGCAGTTCTTC
CDR3aa: CAISERASNEQFF

v_gene: TRBV18
j_gene: TRBJ1-2
abundance: .
d_gene: .
CDR3nt: TGTGCCAGCTCACCCCTAGAGGGGGTCTATGGCTACACCTTC
CDR3aa: CASSPLEGVYGYTF

v_gene: TRBV5-8
j_gene: TRBJ2-5
abundance: .
d_gene: .
CDR3nt: TGTGCCAGCAGCCGGGACTTTTACCAAGAGACCCAGTACTTC
CDR3aa: CASSRDFYQETQYF

v_gene: TRBV7-9
j_gene: TRBJ1-1
abundance: .
d_gene: .
CDR3nt: TGTGCCAGCACTCTAGAGGGGAACACTGAAGCTTTCTTT
CDR3aa: CASTLEGNTEAFF

v_gene: TRBV21-1
j_gene: TRBJ1-1
abundance: .
d_gene: .
CDR3nt: TGTGCCAGCAGGAACAGGGGTCAGAACACTGAAGCTTTCTTT
CDR3aa: CASRNRGQNTEAFF

v_gene: TRBV12-5
j_gene: TRBJ2-3
abundance: .
d_gene: TRBD2
CDR3nt: TGTGCTAGTGGTCCCGGGACTAGCGTGGATACGCAGTATTTT
CDR3aa: CASGPGTSVDTQYF

v_gene: TRBV11-2
j_gene: TRBJ2-7
abundance: .
d_gene: TRBD1
CDR3nt: TGTGCCAGCAGCTTAGATCTTGGGACAGGGCCCTACGAGCAGTACTTC
CDR3aa: CASSLDLGTGPYEQYF

v_gene: TRBV6-6
j_gene: TRBJ2-2
abundance: .
d_gene: TRBD2
CDR3nt: TGTGCCAGCAGTTCGTACGGACTAGCGGGATCCGGGGAGCTGTTTTTT
CDR3aa: CASSSYGLAGSGELFF

v_gene: TRBV10-3
j_gene: TRBJ2-2
abundance: .
d_gene: TRBD2
CDR3nt: TGTGCCATCGGTGGGCTAGCGGCCAACACCGGGGAGCTGTTTTTT
CDR3aa: CAIGGLAANTGELFF

v_gene: TRBV11-2
j_gene: TRBJ2-7
abundance: .
d_gene: TRBD2
CDR3nt: TGTGCCAGCAGCCCAGGAACGGGGGGAGAGCAGTACTTC
CDR3aa: CASSPGTGGEQYF

v_gene: TRBV5-1
j_gene: TRBJ2-7
abundance: .
d_gene: TRBD1
CDR3nt: TGCGCCAGCAGCCGTATCACTGACAGGGTGGCCGAGCAGTACTTC
CDR3aa: CASSRITDRVAEQYF

v_gene: TRBV2
j_gene: TRBJ2-7
abundance: once
d_gene: TRBD2
CDR3nt: TGTGCCAGCAGGGGGAGCGGGACTTCTGGGTTCTACGAGCAGTACTTC
CDR3aa: CASRGSGTSGFYEQYF

v_gene: TRBV5-1
j_gene: TRBJ1-6
abundance: .
d_gene: TRBD1
CDR3nt: TGCGCCAGCAGCTCCTTGTCAGGGGGAAGTTCACCCCTCCACTTT
CDR3aa: CASSSLSGGSSPLHF

v_gene: TRBV28
j_gene: TRBJ1-1
abundance: few
d_gene: .
CDR3nt: TGTGCCAGCAGTTTATCTGGGCGGAGGACTGAAGCTTTCTTT
CDR3aa: CASSLSGRRTEAFF

v_gene: TRBV5-6
j_gene: TRBJ2-7
abundance: .
d_gene: TRBD1
CDR3nt: TGTGCCAGCAGCCCTGCCGGGACAGGTTCCTACGAGCAGTACTTC
CDR3aa: CASSPAGTGSYEQYF

v_gene: TRBV28
j_gene: TRBJ2-7
abundance: .
d_gene: .
CDR3nt: TGTGCCAGCCCCCCCCTTCTCGGCGACCCTAACGAGCAGTACTTC
CDR3aa: CASPPLLGDPNEQYF